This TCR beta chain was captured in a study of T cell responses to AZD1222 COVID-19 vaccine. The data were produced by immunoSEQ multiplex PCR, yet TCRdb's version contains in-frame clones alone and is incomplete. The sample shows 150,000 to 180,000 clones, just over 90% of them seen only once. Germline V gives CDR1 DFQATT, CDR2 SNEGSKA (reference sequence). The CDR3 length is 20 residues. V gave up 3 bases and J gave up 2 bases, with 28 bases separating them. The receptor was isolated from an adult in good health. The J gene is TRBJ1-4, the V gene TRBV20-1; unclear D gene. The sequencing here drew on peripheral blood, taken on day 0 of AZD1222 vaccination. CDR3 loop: CSASETHFSSVAVTNEKLFF. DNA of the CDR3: TGCAGTGCTAGTGAAACCCACTTCTCGTCGGTCGCAGTCACTAATGAAAAACTGTTTTTT.